This T cell receptor (beta chain) was identified during a study of blood T cell repertoires in COVID-19. The germline V gene encodes CDR1 SGHKS and CDR2 YYEKEE (reference sequence). CDR3 length: 18 amino acids. J was trimmed by 5 bases and V by 0 bases; bases with no gene match: 13. Sequenced by immunoSEQ multiplex PCR; TCRdb stores in-frame clones only, minus some. This table has 350,000 to 400,000 clones, roughly nine tenths appearing once. The TCR sequence derives from a man younger than 30 who had recovered from COVID-19. The rearrangement joins TRBV5-5 to TRBJ2-3; 9 bases are shared with TRBD2. The material sequenced was PBMCs or T cells enriched from blood (not recorded which). The CDR3 nucleotides read TGTGCCAGCAGCTTGGCTAGCGGGATCCGGGGGAAAGGAGATACGCAGTATTTT. This gives the protein CASSLASGIRGKGDTQYF.